The rows below give T cell receptor beta chains drawn from one sample of a study of blood T cell repertoires in COVID-19. TCRdb's table, derived via immunoSEQ multiplex PCR, lists solely in-frame clones and lacks some. The sample lists 150,000 or so clones, roughly 76% occurring once. Sequencing was carried out using peripheral blood. The receptors derive from a human donor with acute or convalescent COVID-19. The donor label of this sample is uncertain. The CDR3 runs from the conserved cysteine through the conserved F or W. The D gene is left open where the match is weak. Only part of the rows carry a size: once, few, many, or a class if the clone is expanded.

TRBD1 NA TRBJ1-5 TRBV9 CASSAGQGVNQPQHF TGTGCCAGCAGCGCCGGACAGGGGGTCAATCAGCCCCAGCATTTT
NA NA TRBJ1-4 TRBV4-1 CASSKTLRNEKLFF TGCGCCAGCAGCAAGACTCTCCGCAATGAAAAACTGTTTTTT
TRBD1 NA TRBJ1-2 TRBV5-1 CASSLITGEGYTF TGCGCCAGCAGCTTGATTACAGGGGAGGGCTACACCTTC
NA NA TRBJ1-1 TRBV2 CASSLTVSGSYTEAFF TGTGCCAGCAGCTTAACCGTCTCGGGGTCGTACACTGAAGCTTTCTTT
TRBD1 NA TRBJ2-7 TRBV2 CASSDRGYEQYF TGTGCCAGCAGCGACAGGGGATACGAGCAGTACTTC
NA NA TRBJ1-2 TRBV7-8 CASSPRTALYGYTF TGTGCCAGCAGCCCCAGGACAGCCCTCTATGGCTACACCTTC
TRBD1 NA TRBJ1-1 TRBV25-1 CASSDTGTGKPEAFF TGTGCCAGCAGTGATACCGGGACAGGTAAACCTGAAGCTTTCTTT
NA NA TRBJ1-2 TRBV10-3 CAISEQGPDGYTF TGTGCCATCAGTGAGCAGGGGCCGGATGGCTACACCTTC
NA NA TRBJ2-1 TRBV12-2 CASRLIRTSGGRYNEQFF TGTGCAAGTCGCTTGATTCGGACTAGCGGGGGAAGGTACAATGAGCAGTTCTTC
TRBD1 once TRBJ1-1 TRBV5-8 CASSLGTGRSEAFF TGTGCCAGCAGCTTAGGGACAGGGAGAAGTGAAGCTTTCTTT
NA once TRBJ1-5 TRBV2 CASSPDTSNQPQHF TGTGCCAGCAGTCCGGACACTAGCAATCAGCCCCAGCATTTT
NA NA TRBJ1-4 TRBV6-5 CASSYLGSEKLFF TGTGCCAGCAGTTACTTGGGCTCCGAGAAACTGTTTTTT
NA NA TRBJ1-1 TRBV12-3/TRBV12-4 CASFQRLNTEAFF TGTGCCAGCTTCCAGCGACTGAACACTGAAGCTTTCTTT
TRBD1 NA TRBJ1-1 TRBV28 CASSPWTGEGTEAFF TGTGCCAGCAGTCCATGGACAGGGGAAGGCACTGAAGCTTTCTTT
NA NA TRBJ2-2 TRBV3-1/TRBV3-2 CASSLLAGTGELFF TGTGCCAGCAGCCTCCTCGCGGGCACCGGGGAGCTGTTTTTT
TRBD2 NA TRBJ2-5 TRBV20-1 CSASPRTSGGRRETQYF TGCAGTGCTAGTCCCCGGACTAGCGGGGGGAGGCGAGAGACCCAGTACTTC
TRBD1 NA TRBJ2-7 TRBV14 CASSQGSTGEMIYEQYF TGTGCCAGCAGCCAAGGAAGCACAGGGGAGATGATCTACGAGCAGTACTTC
NA NA TRBJ2-3 TRBV5-6 CASSLGQSFTDTQYF TGTGCCAGCAGCTTAGGACAGTCGTTCACAGATACGCAGTATTTT
NA few TRBJ2-2 TRBV6-5 CATQRLGTGELFF TGTGCCACACAGCGGCTGGGCACCGGGGAGCTGTTTTTT
NA NA TRBJ1-2 TRBV6-1 CASSEAMAGYYGYTF TGTGCCAGCAGTGAAGCAATGGCAGGCTACTATGGCTACACCTTC
NA NA TRBJ1-5 TRBV12-3/TRBV12-4 CASSFLGNQPQHF TGTGCCAGCAGTTTCTTAGGCAATCAGCCCCAGCATTTT
NA NA TRBJ1-1 TRBV7-3 CASSQRGGNTEAFF TGTGCCAGCAGCCAAAGGGGCGGGAACACTGAAGCTTTCTTT
TRBD2 NA TRBJ2-3 TRBV30 CAWSVQAGGPDTQYF TGTGCCTGGAGTGTACAAGCGGGGGGGCCAGATACGCAGTATTTT
NA NA TRBJ1-4 TRBV30 CASGGTRGEKLFF TGTGCCTCCGGCGGTACTCGGGGTGAAAAACTGTTTTTT
NA few TRBJ2-1 TRBV29-1 CSVEGPKQVSKYNEQFF TGCAGCGTTGAAGGCCCGAAACAGGTCTCCAAGTACAATGAGCAGTTCTTC
NA NA TRBJ2-1 TRBV27 CASSSATASVPYNEQFF TGTGCCAGCAGTTCAGCCACAGCCTCGGTCCCCTACAATGAGCAGTTCTTC
NA NA TRBJ2-7 TRBV2 CASILMEGYEQYF TGTGCCAGCATTTTGATGGAGGGTTACGAGCAGTACTTC
TRBD1 NA TRBJ1-1 TRBV6-5 CASTTGSVAEAFF TGTGCCAGCACGACAGGGTCGGTGGCTGAAGCTTTCTTT
NA once TRBJ1-4 TRBV4-1 CASSHLLTNEKLFF TGCGCCAGCAGCCACCTCCTCACTAATGAAAAACTGTTTTTT
NA few TRBJ2-2 TRBV18 CASSPPGPPRELFF TGTGCCAGCTCACCACCTGGGCCCCCACGGGAGCTGTTTTTT
NA once TRBJ1-2 TRBV6-5 CASPERYNYGYTF TGTGCCAGCCCGGAGAGATATAACTATGGCTACACCTTC
TRBD1 NA TRBJ1-1 TRBV29-1 CSGRQGLGEAFF TGCAGCGGTAGACAGGGGTTAGGTGAAGCTTTCTTT
NA many TRBJ1-4 TRBV24-1 CATSEPSDGEEKLFF TGTGCCACCAGTGAGCCGTCGGACGGGGAGGAAAAACTGTTTTTT
TRBD1 NA TRBJ2-2 TRBV7-8 CASSPRDRSTGELFF TGTGCCAGCAGCCCCCGGGACAGGTCCACCGGGGAGCTGTTTTTT
NA NA TRBJ2-5 TRBV5-8 CASSLDGGFGETQYF TGTGCCAGCAGCTTGGACGGAGGGTTCGGCGAGACCCAGTACTTC
NA NA TRBJ2-5 TRBV4-2 CASSQARGQETQYF TGTGCCAGCAGCCAAGCAAGGGGCCAAGAGACCCAGTACTTC
NA NA TRBJ2-1 TRBV6-5 CASKPGPGSDEQFF TGTGCCAGCAAGCCAGGGCCCGGATCGGATGAGCAGTTCTTC
TRBD1 NA TRBJ2-2 TRBV7-6 CASSSGQGYTGELFF TGTGCCAGCAGCTCCGGACAGGGGTACACCGGGGAGCTGTTTTTT
NA NA TRBJ1-3 TRBV30 CAWVRESGNTIYF TGTGCCTGGGTTCGAGAATCTGGAAACACCATATATTTT
TRBD2 NA TRBJ2-1 TRBV19 CASRPRGGDFTGEQFF TGTGCCAGCAGGCCCCGCGGGGGGGATTTCACCGGTGAGCAGTTCTTC
NA NA TRBJ1-1 TRBV12-5 CASGPPGGGNTEAFF TGTGCTAGTGGCCCCCCTGGGGGCGGGAACACTGAAGCTTTCTTT
NA NA TRBJ1-5 TRBV24-1 CATSDIAGVEQPQHF TGTGCCACCAGTGATATCGCAGGGGTAGAGCAGCCCCAGCATTTT